The 19 T cell receptor beta chains listed next were all sequenced from one sample in a study of shared clonotypes between healthy human individuals. Sequencing used immunoSEQ multiplex PCR; TCRdb keeps in-frame clones, though not all of them. The sample yields around 1.1 million clones, about 84% seen once. Sequences were obtained from memory CD4+ T cells from PBMCs. Subset noted: CD45RA-negative fraction. All receptors derive from a man between 18 and 35 years old in good health. Some clones in this sample may be carry-over from other donors' samples.

V gene TRBV11-2 combines with J gene TRBJ2-1, with 7 bases aligning to TRBD2. The CDR3 length is 19 residues. With 2 bases clipped from V and 4 bases from J, the junction kept 17 bases outside the gene matches. The germline V gene encodes CDR1 SGHAT and CDR2 FQNNGV. The CDR3 DNA reads as TGTGCCAGCAGCTTAATCCCACCTGGGGCGGGAGCACTTTACAATGAGCAGTTCTTC. Translation gives CASSLIPPGAGALYNEQFF.

CDR3 sequence: CSARDGQPQHF. CDR3 DNA sequence: TGCAGTGCTAGAGATGGGCAGCCCCAGCATTTT. The chain carries TRBV20-1 and TRBJ1-5; D ambiguous. The CDR3 sequence is 11 residues long. The germline CDR1 and CDR2 sequences are DFQATT and SNEGSKA (reference sequence). Trimming took off 0 bases at V and 7 bases at J, with 4 bases between the two ends.

V usage is TRBV4-1 and J usage is TRBJ2-5; no reliable D call. V was clipped by 2 bases and J by 5 bases, with 18 bases between them. This CDR3 is built from 16 residues. Looked up from germline, CDR1 is MGHRA and CDR2 is YSYEKL. The CDR3 DNA is TGCGCCAGCAGCCAACTTTACGGACCTAGTAGGGAGACCCAGTACTTC. It translates to CASSQLYGPSRETQYF.

The rearrangement joins TRBV5-1 to TRBJ2-5; 10 bases match TRBD2. The CDR3 totals 18 residues. The V segment lost 1 base and the J segment 3 bases; nucleotides outside the gene matches: 12. Per germline, CDR1 SGHRS and CDR2 YFSETQ. In DNA, the CDR3 is TGCGCCAGCAGCTTGACTGCCCTGACTAGCGGGCGAGAAGAGACCCAGTACTTC. Translating gives CASSLTALTSGREETQYF.

The chain is built from TRBV27 and TRBJ2-7; D is uncertain. Per the germline V gene, CDR1 is MNHEY and CDR2 is SMNVEV (reference sequence). V lost 2 bases, J lost 3 bases, and 8 bases lay in between. The CDR3 contains 13 residues. CDR3 in amino acids: CASSLATNYEQYF. The CDR3 bases are TGTGCCAGCAGTTTAGCGACCAACTACGAGCAGTACTTC.

This chain links TRBV7-2 with TRBJ2-5; 14 bases match TRBD2. Unmatched junction bases numbered 5, after V lost 4 bases and J lost 4 bases. The germline V gene has CDR1 SGHTA and CDR2 FQGNSA. CDR3 length: 16 amino acids. The CDR3 loop is CASSWGLAGEGETQYF. The CDR3 DNA follows: TGTGCCAGCAGCTGGGGACTAGCGGGAGAAGGAGAGACCCAGTACTTC.

This clone has more than one count but fewer than ten. The chain employs TRBV5-1 and TRBJ2-7; D gene unclear. The CDR3 is 14 amino acids. CDR1 is SGHRS and CDR2 is YFSETQ in the germline V gene. V lost 0 bases and J 4 bases, leaving 11 bases between the germline ends. CDR3 bases: TGCGCCAGCAGCTTGGCCCTCACTCGGTACGAGCAGTACTTC. Residues: CASSLALTRYEQYF.

In DNA form, the CDR3 reads TGTGCCAGCAGCTTAGGTTTCAGGGCTAAGTACTTC. It codes for CASSLGFRAKYF. The chain combines TRBV7-2 with TRBJ2-7; maybe TRBD1 (5 bases). CDR3 size: 12 residues. In germline, CDR1 is SGHTA, CDR2 FQGNSA. V dropped 1 base and J dropped 11 bases, with 12 bases sitting between them. The full variable domain, completed using reference TRBV7-2 and TRBJ2-7, is GAGVSQSPSNKVTEKGKDVELRCDPISGHTALYWYRQSLGQGLEFLIYFQGNSAPDKSGLPSDRFSAERTGGSVSTLTIQRTQQEDSAVYLCASSLGFRAKYFGPGTRLTVT.

The chain recombines TRBV2 with TRBJ1-4, with TRBD1 matching 9 bases. V lost 8 bases to trimming and J lost 7 bases; unmatched junction nucleotides: 5. The length of the CDR3 is 13 residues. Germline V gene sequence: CDR1 SNHLY, CDR2 FYNNEI. The CDR3 region is CASAGTGSEKLFF. In nucleotides, the CDR3 is TGTGCCAGCGCCGGGACAGGGAGTGAAAAACTGTTTTTT.

The J gene is TRBJ2-1, the V gene TRBV29-1, with a tentative D call TRBD1 (6 bases). V lost 7 bases and J lost 8, with 18 bases in between. The CDR3 spans 13 residues. The germline CDR1 and CDR2 sequences are SQVTM and ANQGSEA. CDR3 sequence (DNA): TGCAGCGCCGGACAGCGGTTTGGCGATGAGCAGTTCTTC. It codes for CSAGQRFGDEQFF.

This chain joins TRBV18 and TRBJ2-1; 10 nucleotides align to TRBD2. CDR1 is KGHSH and CDR2 is LQKENI in the germline V gene. The CDR3 covers 14 residues. Trimming cost V 6 bases and J 7 bases; bases outside gene matches: 6. DNA of the CDR3: TGTGCCAGCTCCCAGCTTAGCGGGAGGAATGAGCAGTTCTTC. Amino acids: CASSQLSGRNEQFF.

This clone came up once. The J gene is TRBJ1-3, the V gene TRBV7-9, with a possible D match to TRBD1 (5 bases). Per germline, CDR1 SEHNR and CDR2 FQNEAQ (reference sequence). V lost 5 bases and J 0 bases, leaving 17 bases between the germline ends. The CDR3 is 17 residues long. The CDR3: CASSPPRGGSSGNTIYF. In nucleotides, the CDR3 is TGTGCCAGCAGCCCCCCCCGGGGGGGGAGCTCTGGAAACACCATATATTTT.

The chain joins TRBV6-1 to TRBJ1-2; 9 bases fit TRBD1. Trimming at V came to 4 bases and at J to 5 bases, leaving 2 bases not matched to a gene. The CDR3 consists of 13 residues. CDR1 and CDR2 (germline): MNHNS, SASEGT. CDR3 bases: TGTGCCAGCAGTGCGGGACAGGGATATGGCTACACCTTC. This encodes CASSAGQGYGYTF.

The chain carries TRBV5-5 and TRBJ2-1; 7 bases match TRBD2. CDR3 length: 15 amino acids. V was pared by 2 bases and J by 2 bases, with 4 bases of the junction left unmatched. CDR1 and CDR2 (germline): SGHKS, YYEKEE (reference sequence). CDR3 protein: CASSLGGTTYNEQFF. In DNA form, the CDR3 reads TGTGCCAGCAGCTTAGGCGGGACTACCTACAATGAGCAGTTCTTC.

The chain couples TRBV27 to TRBJ1-1; D is uncertain. Germline CDR1 is MNHEY and CDR2 is SMNVEV (reference sequence). The CDR3 extends over 16 amino acids. V was trimmed by 6 bases and J by 0 bases, leaving 17 bases between them. CDR3 residues: CASRQQKLTMNTEAFF. The CDR3 DNA sequence: TGTGCCAGCAGACAACAGAAGCTTACCATGAACACTGAAGCTTTCTTT.

V usage is TRBV27 and J usage is TRBJ1-1, with 9 bases aligning to TRBD1. CDR1 is MNHEY and CDR2 is SMNVEV in the germline V gene (reference sequence). The CDR3 is made up of 16 amino acids. J gave up 11 bases and V 3 bases, and 16 bases lay outside the gene matches. CDR3 sequence reads: CASSLYVGTGLWVAFF. DNA of the CDR3: TGTGCCAGCAGTTTGTACGTCGGGACAGGGCTCTGGGTTGCTTTCTTT.

The CDR3 region is CASSLRDNYEQYF. The CDR3 DNA is TGTGCCAGCAGTTTACGGGACAACTACGAGCAGTACTTC. The chain joins TRBV28 to TRBJ2-7, with D perhaps matching TRBD1 (6 bases). The CDR3 has 13 amino acids. From germline, CDR1 is MDHEN and CDR2 SYDVKM. Trimming removed 2 bases from V and 3 bases from J, with 8 bases in between.

As for this clone: This CDR3 is also generated by other DNA sequences in the sample. The chain links TRBV28 to TRBJ1-1, with a possible D match to TRBD1 (5 bases). This CDR3 spans 13 amino acids. CDR1 and CDR2 (germline): MDHEN, SYDVKM. The germline V and J ends were trimmed by 3 bases and 3 bases, with 8 bases remaining between them. The CDR3 protein is CASSLRRDTEAFF. The CDR3 DNA sequence: TGTGCCAGCAGTTTGCGCAGGGACACTGAAGCTTTCTTT.

As for this clone: Other nucleotide sequences in the sample specify the same CDR3. The gene calls are TRBV30 and TRBJ1-4; D is unresolved. CDR3 length equals 11 residues. Per the germline V gene, CDR1 is GTSNPN and CDR2 is SVGIG (reference sequence). The V gene lost 3 bases and the J gene lost 8 bases, with 7 bases spanning the gap. The CDR3 nucleotides read TGTGCCTGGAGCCGAAACGAAAAACTGTTTTTT. The encoded protein is CAWSRNEKLFF.